One and the same sample provided the 13 T cell receptor beta chains below, sequenced in a study of blood T cell repertoires in COVID-19. Generated by immunoSEQ multiplex PCR, the TCRdb table keeps only in-frame clones and is missing some. The data show 200,000 to 250,000 clones, with approximately 80% seen just once and more than 10% held by the top ten. The source material was peripheral blood. The receptors derive from a human donor in a cohort sampled during active COVID-19.

This clone was counted a few times. The V gene is TRBV6-1, the J gene TRBJ1-2; possibly TRBD1 for D (6 bases). The CDR3 covers 16 residues. Trimming took off 0 bases at V and 8 bases at J, with 19 bases between the two ends. Per the germline V gene, CDR1 is MNHNS and CDR2 is SASEGT. CDR3: CASSEATRGRGKGYTF. CDR3 nucleotides: TGTGCCAGCAGTGAAGCGACCAGGGGCCGGGGAAAGGGCTACACCTTC.

This chain connects TRBV7-6 to TRBJ2-1; 9 bases align to TRBD1. Germline lookup yields CDR1 SGHVS and CDR2 FNYEAQ. V lost 5 bases and J lost 12; bases outside the gene matches: 5. The CDR3 consists of 12 residues. CDR3 DNA: TGTGCCAGCAGCCCAGGGACAGGGCGGCAGTTCTTC. As protein: CASSPGTGRQFF.

The V and J genes are TRBV5-1 and TRBJ2-1; 12 nucleotides agree with TRBD2. V trimming: 0 bases; J trimming: 6 bases; junction bases outside the gene matches: 4. The CDR3 spans 16 residues. CDR1 and CDR2 from the germline V gene are SGHRS and YFSETQ. CDR3 loop: CASSLVPSGGGNEQFF. DNA for the CDR3: TGCGCCAGCAGCTTGGTCCCTAGCGGGGGGGGCAATGAGCAGTTCTTC.

V gene TRBV19 combines with J gene TRBJ2-1; maybe TRBD2 (5 bases). There are 14 residues in the CDR3. Germline V CDR1 and CDR2: LNHDA, SQIVND (reference sequence). V lost 5 bases and J lost 4, with 12 bases in between. CDR3 loop: CASSGHGDYNEQFF. CDR3 bases: TGTGCCAGTAGTGGGCACGGGGATTACAATGAGCAGTTCTTC. The variable domain in full, with the rest retrieved from reference TRBV19 and TRBJ2-1, is DGGITQSPKYLFRKEGQNVTLSCEQNLNHDAMYWYRQDPGQGLRLIYYSQIVNDFQKGDIAEGYSVSREKKESFPLTVTSAQKNPTAFYLCASSGHGDYNEQFFGPGTRLTVL.

The chain has TRBV5-1 and TRBJ1-2; D gene unclear. Trimming cost V 4 bases and J 5 bases, with 9 bases left between them. The CDR3 extends over 12 amino acids. CDR1 and CDR2 (germline): SGHRS, YFSETQ. This CDR3 reads CASSPGDYGYTF. As DNA, the CDR3 is TGCGCCAGCAGCCCCGGAGATTATGGCTACACCTTC. Together with reference TRBV5-1 and TRBJ1-2, the CDR3 gives the full variable domain: KAGVTQTPRYLIKTRGQQVTLSCSPISGHRSVSWYQQTPGQGLQFLFEYFSETQRNKGNFPGRFSGRQFSNSRSEMNVSTLELGDSALYLCASSPGDYGYTFGSGTRLTVV.

V is TRBV6-1 and J is TRBJ2-5; a possible D gene is TRBD1 (6 bases). Per germline, CDR1 MNHNS and CDR2 SASEGT. The CDR3 runs 13 residues. V shed 3 bases and J shed 3 bases, with 8 bases lying between them. As DNA, the CDR3 is TGTGCCAGCAGTGAGGCAGGGGAAGAGACCCAGTACTTC. Encoded protein: CASSEAGEETQYF.

The V call is TRBV6-1, the J call TRBJ1-2; D is unresolved. Per germline, CDR1 MNHNS and CDR2 SASEGT. The CDR3 runs to 14 residues. Deletions cut 0 bases from V and 3 bases from J, with 8 bases between. CDR3 DNA sequence: TGTGCCAGCAGTGAAGCGCGCCAAGACTATGGCTACACCTTC. Encoded protein: CASSEARQDYGYTF.

This clone was detected only a few times. This chain connects TRBV14 to TRBJ1-6; 7 nucleotides line up with TRBD1. J gave up 10 bases and V 4 bases, and 7 bases lay outside the gene matches. The CDR3 extends over 14 amino acids. Germline V gives CDR1 SGHDN, CDR2 FVKESK. Written as DNA, the CDR3 is TGTGCCAGCAGCCCGTGGGACAGAATATCACCCCTCCACTTT. Its protein is CASSPWDRISPLHF.

The V and J genes are TRBV4-3 and TRBJ2-2; no definite D call. V lost 4 bases to trimming and J lost 0 bases, with 12 bases between them. The CDR3 has 16 amino acids. Germline V gene lookup returns CDR1 LGHNA and CDR2 YSLEER. The chain's CDR3 is CASSRSLETNTGELFF. The CDR3 DNA reads as TGCGCCAGCAGCCGCAGTCTGGAGACGAACACCGGGGAGCTGTTTTTT.

The chain uses TRBV28 and TRBJ1-2; D is perhaps TRBD1 (5 bases). V was clipped by 5 bases and J by 6 bases, with 13 bases between them. Germline V gene lookup returns CDR1 MDHEN and CDR2 SYDVKM. The CDR3 loop spans 13 amino acids. The CDR3 DNA follows: TGTGCCAGCAGTCCCGGGGGGGAGGATGGCTACACCTTC. Translating it yields CASSPGGEDGYTF.

The sample holds a few counts of this clone. The identical CDR3 is also encoded by other nucleotide sequences in the sample. V is TRBV7-9 and J is TRBJ1-1, with 9 bases fitting TRBD1. The germline CDR1 and CDR2 sequences are SEHNR and FQNEAQ (reference sequence). The trim removed 4 bases at V and 1 base at J, leaving 1 base unmatched. The CDR3 is 14 amino acids. DNA of the CDR3: TGTGCCAGCAGCTCACAGGGGGCGAACACTGAAGCTTTCTTT. It is translated as CASSSQGANTEAFF.

This chain connects TRBV19 to TRBJ2-1, with 9 bases identical to TRBD1. The CDR3 extends over 15 amino acids. The V gene's germline CDR1 is LNHDA and CDR2 SQIVND (reference sequence). The trim removed 1 base at V and 8 bases at J, leaving 6 bases unmatched. The CDR3 here is CASSIGGQGRYEQFF. CDR3 nucleotides: TGTGCCAGTAGTATAGGGGGACAGGGTAGGTATGAGCAGTTCTTC.

J is TRBJ1-3 and V is TRBV3-1 (or the pseudogene TRBV3-2); 9 bases match TRBD1. After removal of 4 bases from V and 4 bases from J, the junction contained 5 bases not matched to a gene. The CDR3 totals 15 residues. Germline CDR1 reads LGHDT; CDR2 reads YNNKEL (reference sequence). The CDR3 spells CASSLTGGSGNTIYF. CDR3 DNA sequence: TGTGCCAGCAGCCTTACAGGGGGCTCCGGAAACACCATATATTTT.